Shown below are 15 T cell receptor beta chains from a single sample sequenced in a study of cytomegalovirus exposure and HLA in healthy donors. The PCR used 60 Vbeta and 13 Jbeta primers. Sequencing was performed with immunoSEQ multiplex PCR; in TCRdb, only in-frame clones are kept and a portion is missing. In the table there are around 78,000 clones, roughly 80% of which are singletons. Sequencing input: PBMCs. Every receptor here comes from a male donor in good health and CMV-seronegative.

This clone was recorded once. DNA of the CDR3: TGTGCCAGCAGTTTTTTGGGGCCCAGCTGGAACACTGAAGCTTTCTTT. This sequence encodes CASSFLGPSWNTEAFF. This chain joins TRBV27 and TRBJ1-1; possible D gene TRBD1, 5 bases. The CDR3 runs to 16 residues. Germline V gene sequence: CDR1 MNHEY, CDR2 SMNVEV (reference sequence). V shed 3 bases and J shed 1 base, with 15 bases lying between them.

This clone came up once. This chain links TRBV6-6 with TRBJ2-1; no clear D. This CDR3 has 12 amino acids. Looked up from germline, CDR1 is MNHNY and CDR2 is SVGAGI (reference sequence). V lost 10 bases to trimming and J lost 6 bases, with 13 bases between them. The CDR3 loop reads CAIRTGSNEQFF. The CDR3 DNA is TGTGCCATCAGGACGGGTTCCAATGAGCAGTTCTTC.

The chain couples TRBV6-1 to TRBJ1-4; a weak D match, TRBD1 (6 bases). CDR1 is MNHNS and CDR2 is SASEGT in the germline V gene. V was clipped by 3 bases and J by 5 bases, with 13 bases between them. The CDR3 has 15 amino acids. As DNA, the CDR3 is TGTGCCAGCAGTGATAGTGGACAGATAAATGAAAAACTGTTTTTT. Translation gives CASSDSGQINEKLFF.

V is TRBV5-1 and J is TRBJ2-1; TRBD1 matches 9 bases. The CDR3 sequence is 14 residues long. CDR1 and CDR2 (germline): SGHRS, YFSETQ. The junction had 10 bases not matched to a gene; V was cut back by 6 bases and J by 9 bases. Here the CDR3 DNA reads TGCGCCAGCATCCTGGGACAGGGTCAGAGTGAGCAGTTCTTC. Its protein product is CASILGQGQSEQFF.

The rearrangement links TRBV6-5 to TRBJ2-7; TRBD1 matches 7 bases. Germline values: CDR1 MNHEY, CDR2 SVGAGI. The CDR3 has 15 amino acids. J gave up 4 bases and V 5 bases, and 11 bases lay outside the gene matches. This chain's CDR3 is CASSPALQGQYEQYF. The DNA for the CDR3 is TGTGCCAGCAGTCCCGCCCTACAGGGGCAATACGAGCAGTACTTC.

In nucleotides, the CDR3 is TGTGCCAGCAGCTTAGCAAGACTAGCGGGGGGCACAGATACGCAGTATTTT. Translation: CASSLARLAGGTDTQYF. This chain uses TRBV7-2 with TRBJ2-3; 12 bases fit TRBD2. Germline CDR1 is SGHTA and CDR2 is FQGNSA. V was clipped by 0 bases and J by 1 base; unmatched bases: 2. The CDR3 spans 17 residues. The entire variable domain, with the rest obtained from reference TRBV7-2 and TRBJ2-3, is as follows: GAGVSQSPSNKVTEKGKDVELRCDPISGHTALYWYRQSLGQGLEFLIYFQGNSAPDKSGLPSDRFSAERTGGSVSTLTIQRTQQEDSAVYLCASSLARLAGGTDTQYFGPGTRLTVL.

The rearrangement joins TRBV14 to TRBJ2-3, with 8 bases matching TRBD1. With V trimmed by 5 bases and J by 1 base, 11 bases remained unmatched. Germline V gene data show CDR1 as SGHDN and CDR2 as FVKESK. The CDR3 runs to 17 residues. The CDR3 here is CASSTILGQGRTDTQYF. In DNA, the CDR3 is TGTGCCAGCAGCACTATTTTAGGACAGGGCCGCACAGATACGCAGTATTTT.

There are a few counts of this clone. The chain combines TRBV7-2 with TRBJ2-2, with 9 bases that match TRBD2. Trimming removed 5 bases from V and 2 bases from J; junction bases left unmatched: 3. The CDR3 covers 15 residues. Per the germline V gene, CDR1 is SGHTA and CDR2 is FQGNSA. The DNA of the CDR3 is TGTGCCAGCAGCAATAGCGGGGGAAACACCGGGGAGCTGTTTTTT. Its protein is CASSNSGGNTGELFF.

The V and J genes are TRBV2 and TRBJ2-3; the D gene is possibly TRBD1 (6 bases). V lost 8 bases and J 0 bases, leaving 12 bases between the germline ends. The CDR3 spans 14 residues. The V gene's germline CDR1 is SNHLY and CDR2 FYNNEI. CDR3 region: CASRNRDSTDTQYF. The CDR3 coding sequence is TGTGCCAGCCGGAACAGGGATAGCACAGATACGCAGTATTTT.

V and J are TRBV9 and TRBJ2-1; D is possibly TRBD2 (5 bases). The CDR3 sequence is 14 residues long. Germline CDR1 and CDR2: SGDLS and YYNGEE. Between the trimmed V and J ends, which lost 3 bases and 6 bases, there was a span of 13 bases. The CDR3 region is CASSGDTRGNEQFF. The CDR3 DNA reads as TGTGCCAGCAGCGGCGACACTAGAGGCAATGAGCAGTTCTTC.

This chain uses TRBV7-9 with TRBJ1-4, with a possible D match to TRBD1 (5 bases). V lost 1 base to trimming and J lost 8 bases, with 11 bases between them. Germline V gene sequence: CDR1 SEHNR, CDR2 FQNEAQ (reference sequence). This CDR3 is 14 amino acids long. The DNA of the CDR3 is TGTGCCAGCAGCTTAGGCCAGGGTCACGAAAAACTGTTTTTT. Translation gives CASSLGQGHEKLFF.

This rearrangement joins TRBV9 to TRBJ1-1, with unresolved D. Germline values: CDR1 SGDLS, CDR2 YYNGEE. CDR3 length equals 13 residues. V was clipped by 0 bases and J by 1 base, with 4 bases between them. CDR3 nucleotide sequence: TGTGCCAGCAGCGTAGCTAGGAACACTGAAGCTTTCTTT. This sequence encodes CASSVARNTEAFF.

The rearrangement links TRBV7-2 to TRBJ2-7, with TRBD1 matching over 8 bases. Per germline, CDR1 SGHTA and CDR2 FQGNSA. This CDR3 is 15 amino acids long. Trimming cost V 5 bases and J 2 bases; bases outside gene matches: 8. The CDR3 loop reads CASSIDRGRTYEQYF. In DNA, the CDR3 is TGTGCCAGCAGCATCGACAGGGGCCGAACCTACGAGCAGTACTTC.

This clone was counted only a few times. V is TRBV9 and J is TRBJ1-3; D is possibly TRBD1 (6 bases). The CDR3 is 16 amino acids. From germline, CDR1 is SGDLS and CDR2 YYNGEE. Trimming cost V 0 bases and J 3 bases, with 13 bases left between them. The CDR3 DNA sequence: TGTGCCAGCAGCGTAGGATTGTGGACAGATGGAAACACCATATATTTT. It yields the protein CASSVGLWTDGNTIYF.

The CDR3 bases are TGTGCCAGCAGTGAAGACGGAGGTCGCACTGAAGCTTTCTTT. It specifies CASSEDGGRTEAFF. The V gene is TRBV2, the J gene TRBJ1-1; no definite D call. V dropped 1 base and J dropped 4 bases, with 10 bases sitting between them. This CDR3 region has 14 residues. Germline lookup yields CDR1 SNHLY and CDR2 FYNNEI.